The table lists the clone carrying this T cell receptor (beta chain) with a few counts. J gave up 1 base and V 10 bases, and 12 bases lay outside the gene matches. The CDR3 is made up of 16 amino acids. The germline V gene has CDR1 SGHTA and CDR2 FQGTGA. Per the authors' pipeline: Scientists estimated how many nucleated cells there were by amplifying reference gene primers. Measured with immunoSEQ multiplex PCR; TCRdb has only the in-frame clones, and not every one. V, J and clone size were drawn from that table, and D and trimming were deduced from the DNA. The data hold some 390,000 clones, with around 87% observed a single time. The data stem from a study of blood T cell repertoires in COVID-19. The overall study: COVID-19 samples collected from the United States, Italy and Spain covered acute and convalescent phases. T cells, B-cell-depleted T cells, or PBMCs supplied cDNA or gDNA.

The Seattle patients joined while their infection was active and were tracked longitudinally afterward. The V call is TRBV7-3, the J call TRBJ2-1; TRBD1 aligns across 8 bases. This TCR was sampled from a woman aged 55-69 years with COVID-19, enrolled during active disease. The sequenced sample consisted of peripheral blood. The CDR3 region is CATSRDRDRSYNEQFF. As DNA, the CDR3 is TGTGCCACCTCACGAGACCGGGACAGGTCCTACAATGAGCAGTTCTTC.